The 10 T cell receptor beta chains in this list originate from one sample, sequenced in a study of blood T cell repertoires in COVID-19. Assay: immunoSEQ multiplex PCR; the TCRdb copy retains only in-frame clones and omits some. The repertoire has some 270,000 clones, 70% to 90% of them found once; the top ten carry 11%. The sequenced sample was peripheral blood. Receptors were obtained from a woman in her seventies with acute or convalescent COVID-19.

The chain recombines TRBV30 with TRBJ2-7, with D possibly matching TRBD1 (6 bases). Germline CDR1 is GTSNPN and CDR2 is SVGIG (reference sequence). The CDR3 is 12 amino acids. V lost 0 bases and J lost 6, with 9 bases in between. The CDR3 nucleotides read TGTGCCTGGAGTGTGGGGGCGGGCGAGCAGTACTTC. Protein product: CAWSVGAGEQYF.

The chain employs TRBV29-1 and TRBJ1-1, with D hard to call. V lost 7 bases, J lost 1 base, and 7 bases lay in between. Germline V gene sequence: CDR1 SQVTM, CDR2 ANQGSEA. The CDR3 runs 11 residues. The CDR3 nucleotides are TGCAGCGGACGGGAGAACACTGAAGCTTTCTTT. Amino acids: CSGRENTEAFF. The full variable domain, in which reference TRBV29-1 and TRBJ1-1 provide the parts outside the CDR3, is SAVISQKPSRDICQRGTSLTIQCQVDSQVTMMFWYRQQPGQSLTLIATANQGSEATYESGFVIDKFPISRPNLTFSTLTVSNMSPEDSSIYLCSGRENTEAFFGQGTRLTVV.

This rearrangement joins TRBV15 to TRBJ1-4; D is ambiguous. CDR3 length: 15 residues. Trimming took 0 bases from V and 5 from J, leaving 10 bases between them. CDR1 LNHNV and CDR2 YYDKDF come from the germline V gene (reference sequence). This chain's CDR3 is CATSRDTTGNEKLFF. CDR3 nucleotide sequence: TGTGCCACCAGCAGAGACACAACGGGGAATGAAAAACTGTTTTTT.

The CDR3 here is CASSSNRDSGSLGYTF. CDR3 DNA sequence: TGTGCCAGTAGTAGTAACCGGGACAGTGGGTCCCTCGGCTACACCTTC. V usage is TRBV19 and J usage is TRBJ1-2; 7 bases match TRBD1. Germline-derived CDR1 and CDR2 are LNHDA and SQIVND (reference sequence). J lost 8 bases, V lost 4 bases, and 16 bases had no gene match. The CDR3 is made up of 16 amino acids. Full variable domain (missing parts from reference TRBV19 and TRBJ1-2): DGGITQSPKYLFRKEGQNVTLSCEQNLNHDAMYWYRQDPGQGLRLIYYSQIVNDFQKGDIAEGYSVSREKKESFPLTVTSAQKNPTAFYLCASSSNRDSGSLGYTFGSGTRLTVV.

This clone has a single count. The CDR3, as DNA: TGCAGCGGGGGGACAGGGCGGTCTACCGAGCAGTACTTC. This codes for CSGGTGRSTEQYF. The chain links TRBV29-1 to TRBJ2-7; 9 nucleotides align to TRBD1. The V gene end was trimmed by 7 bases and the J gene end by 6 bases; junction bases not matched to a gene: 10. Germline assignment: CDR1 SQVTM and CDR2 ANQGSEA. CDR3 size: 13 residues.

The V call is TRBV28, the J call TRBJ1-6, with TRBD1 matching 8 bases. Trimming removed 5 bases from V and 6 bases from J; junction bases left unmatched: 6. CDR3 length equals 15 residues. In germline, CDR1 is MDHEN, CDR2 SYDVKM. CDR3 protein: CASSKTGALNSPLHF. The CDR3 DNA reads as TGTGCCAGCAGTAAGACAGGGGCCCTTAATTCACCCCTCCACTTT.

CDR3 bases: TGTGCCAGCAGTGCTGCGGGGTTTCAAGAGACCCAGTACTTC. This gives the protein CASSAAGFQETQYF. V gene TRBV25-1 combines with J gene TRBJ2-5; D perhaps matches TRBD2 (6 bases). Trimming stripped 4 bases from V and 2 bases from J, with 11 bases between. CDR3 size: 14 residues. Germline lookup yields CDR1 MGHDK and CDR2 SYGVNS.

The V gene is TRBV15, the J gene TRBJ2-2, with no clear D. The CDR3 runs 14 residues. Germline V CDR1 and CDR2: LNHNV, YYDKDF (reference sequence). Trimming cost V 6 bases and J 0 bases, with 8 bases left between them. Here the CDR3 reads CATRNTANTGELFF. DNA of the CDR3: TGTGCCACCAGGAACACCGCGAACACCGGGGAGCTGTTTTTT.

CDR3 protein: CASSQDRQVLNTIYF. Written as DNA, the CDR3 is TGCGCCAGCAGCCAAGATCGTCAGGTGTTGAACACCATATATTTT. The chain carries TRBV4-1 and TRBJ1-3; the D is unclear. Deletions cut 0 bases from V and 7 bases from J, with 13 bases between. The V gene's germline CDR1 is MGHRA and CDR2 YSYEKL. The length of the CDR3 is 15 residues.

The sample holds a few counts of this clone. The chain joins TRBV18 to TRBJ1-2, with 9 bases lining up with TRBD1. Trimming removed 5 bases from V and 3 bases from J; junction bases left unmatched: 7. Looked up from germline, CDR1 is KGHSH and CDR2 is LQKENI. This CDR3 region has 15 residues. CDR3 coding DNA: TGTGCCAGCTCAGCTCCGGGACAGGGTGACTATGGCTACACCTTC. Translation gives CASSAPGQGDYGYTF.